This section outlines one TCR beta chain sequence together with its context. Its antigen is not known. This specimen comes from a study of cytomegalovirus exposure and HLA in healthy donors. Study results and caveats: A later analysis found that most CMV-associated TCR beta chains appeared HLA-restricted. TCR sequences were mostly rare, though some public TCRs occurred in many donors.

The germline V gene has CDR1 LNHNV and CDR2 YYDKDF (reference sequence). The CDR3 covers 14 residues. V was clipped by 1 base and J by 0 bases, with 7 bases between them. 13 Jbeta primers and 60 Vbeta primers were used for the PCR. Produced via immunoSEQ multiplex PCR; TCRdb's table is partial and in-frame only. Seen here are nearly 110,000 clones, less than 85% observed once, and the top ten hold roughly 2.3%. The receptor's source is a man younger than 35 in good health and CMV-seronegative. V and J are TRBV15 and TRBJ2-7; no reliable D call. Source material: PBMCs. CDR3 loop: CATSRGGTSYEQYF. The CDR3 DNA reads TGTGCCACCAGCAGAGGCGGCACCTCCTACGAGCAGTACTTC.